Detailed here is one T cell receptor beta chain. The target of this receptor is not known. No much larger clone exists at a distance of one base, and base qualities are not known. This specimen belongs to a study of blood T cell repertoires in COVID-19 (dated by TCRdb to 2020 to 2022). Regarding the complete study: Samples covering the acute and convalescent phases of COVID-19 were provided by collaborators in the United States, Italy and Spain. The prospective study material was composed of cDNA or gDNA derived from T cells, B-cell-depleted T cells, or PBMCs. Subjects who had been exposed to COVID-19, were actively infected with it, or had recovered from it provided the deeply sampled blood TCRbeta repertoires that made up the dataset. The repertoires were released in a freely available public database meant as a resource for research on the immune response to SARS-CoV-2. The samples were drawn from two sources: the first 160 participants of the ongoing ImmuneRACE study, and approximately 1,300 subjects contributed by 6 global collaborators. Sample metadata almost always included a de-identified subject ID, COVID-19 status, age in years and sex. HLA class I and class II types, where available, came from metadata supplied by the sample provider rather than from assay-based typing. What the study reported, not specific to this receptor: How much clinical and demographic metadata was included differed by source and by participant, and the metadata was provided uncurated.

In the prospective study, participants were roughly 18 to 95 years old, resided in about two dozen geographic areas of the United States, and were enrolled through a virtual design. To assign participants to cohorts, the prospective study relied on clinical history that participants themselves reported in a screening survey and a study questionnaire. Recovered participants in ImmuneRACE Cohort 3 were defined as having two consecutive negative NP/OP PCR tests, clearance from a healthcare professional, or resolution of symptoms. Each participant in the prospective study had whole blood, serum and a nasopharyngeal or oropharyngeal swab collected by mobile phlebotomists. Over a 2-month period, participants in the prospective study had the option of providing additional blood draws and questionnaires. Blood samples from the prospective study were shipped frozen or at room temperature prior to DNA extraction.

TCRbeta CDR3 regions were amplified from genomic DNA using the immunoSEQ Assay, a bias-controlled multiplex PCR. The original pipeline was this. The number of nucleated cells in each sample was estimated from the amplification of reference gene primers within the assay. To quantify the absolute abundance of each unique TCRbeta CDR3 rearrangement, sequence reads were collapsed and filtered. For each sample, productive Simpson clonality was calculated as the square root of Simpson's diversity index across productive rearrangements. TCRdb took over this immuneACCESS table, retaining in-frame rearrangements with V and J assigned. Such tables are incomplete; in checked studies, under half of the missing clones stem from an unresolved V gene, and the remainder is unexplained. V, J and clone size reflect that table, while D and trimming were determined from the DNA. The sample profile shows roughly 500,000 clones; roughly 90% of them were found once. Of the sample, 1.5% to 2% is held by the ten largest clones.

The sequenced sample was PBMCs or T cells enriched from blood (not recorded which). The receptor's source is a woman aged 40 to 55 who had recovered from COVID-19.

The base sequence is TGTGCCAGCAGCTTGGGGGACAGGGCTCACATTCAGTACTTC. This encodes CASSLGDRAHIQYF. The rearranged segments are TRBV5-4 and TRBJ2-4, and TRBD1 aligns with 9 junction nucleotides. Inclusive of the bounding cysteine and phenylalanine, the CDR3 is 14 residues long. Here the CDR3 DNA is all that survives: 42 bases in frame from base 1. Taken from the germline V gene (reference sequence), the CDR1 and CDR2 loops are SGHNT and YYREEE. Compared with germline, V lacks 0 bases and J lacks 8 bases; bases without a gene match: 3.